This T cell receptor (beta chain) was identified in a study of cytomegalovirus exposure and HLA in healthy donors (dated by TCRdb to the late 2010s). Background on the whole study: An earlier analysis of some 550 of the donors reported about 250 Gb of sequence data and roughly 110 million unique TCR beta sequences from around 200 million T cells. Roughly 300 gigabases of sequencing data and around 90 million unique TCR sequences made up an early release that covered about 640 HLA-typed donors. Of the roughly 400 genotyped donors, over 65% fell in the genetic ancestry cluster associated with self-reported Caucasian donors. The study aimed to test whether cataloging public T cell receptors could reveal signatures of past pathogen exposure. The study used immunosequencing to profile the T cell repertoires of 600 to 850 subjects and linked those repertoires to cytomegalovirus serostatus. A separate validation cohort of over a hundred different subjects was used in addition to the approximately 610-subject first cohort. High-throughput TCR immunosequencing, statistical association of individual TCRs with disease status, and machine learning were combined to predict cytomegalovirus infection status. A later analysis re-examined previously published TCR beta repertoires from more than 650 donors and added high-resolution HLA genotyping to investigate patterns of TCR occurrence. Rather than drawing on any new phenotypic data, the later analysis identified candidate immune exposures from TCR beta sequences and the way those sequences occurred across donors. In an earlier analysis of roughly 580 of the donors, high-throughput TCR beta sequencing was used to judge whether each TCR beta V gene segment behaved as functional or pseudogenic. Alongside the repertoire data, information on donor age, sex, ethnicity and CMV serostatus was compiled. Genome-wide SNP genotypes for about 60% of the 666 donors were used in a later genetic analysis, which treated that subset as a discovery cohort. All discovery cohort repertoires had been generated on a single sequencing platform. HLA typing included class I and class II loci at four-digit resolution. Typing coverage varied by locus: about 620-630 donors for A, B, C, DRB1 and DQB1; some 520 for DQA1; 600 to 610 for DPA1; more than 450 for DPB1. Several DR-DQ haplotypes were treated as single units for association and clustering because of strong linkage in the cohort. On average, 235,054 unique TCR beta nucleotide sequences were sequenced per donor among a few hundred genotyped donors of the cohort, with roughly 19% of those sequences being non-productive.

The method behind the library was the immunoSEQ multiplex PCR assay. For the multiplex PCR, a mixture combining 60 forward primers for TCR Vbeta segments and 13 reverse primers for TCR Jbeta segments was used. The CDR3 region of rearranged TCR beta genes was amplified from genomic DNA by a multiplex PCR assay. On the Illumina HiSeq System, the amplified TCR beta libraries were sequenced as 87-base-pair reads. The source study handled its data this way. In a later analysis, roughly 80 million unique TCR beta chains were counted across the approximately 620 repertoires, and roughly 11 million of these chains were shared by at least two donors. A nearest-neighbor algorithm error-corrected the raw reads and collapsed the reads into unique sequences, merging closely related sequences to remove PCR and sequencing errors. Alignment of CDR3 sequences to IMGT reference sequences was used to assign V, D and J gene segments. For a sequence to be retained, a match of at least six nucleotides was required to both a V gene segment and a J gene segment. Rearrangements were called productive when the CDR3 lacked stop codons and stayed in frame with V and J; all others were non-productive. Following IMGT convention, CDR3 was defined as the stretch from the second conserved V-encoded cysteine to the conserved J-encoded phenylalanine. The earlier analysis of 587 of the donors excluded any sequence lacking an unambiguous match to a single V gene segment. In an earlier analysis of some 590 of the donors, V segments were called functional above 56.7% productive rearrangements and were called segregating when the between-donor standard deviation exceeded 5%. A statistical classification framework was built for diagnosing cytomegalovirus status from the catalog of TCR beta chain sequences. V and J gene assignment, in a later analysis, came from comparing TCR nucleotide sequences with IMGT/GENE-DB human TR gene sequences. In a later analysis, CDR3 sequences and most-parsimonious VDJ recombination scenarios were assigned using the TCRdist pipeline. A later analysis defined each TCR beta chain by its CDR3 amino acid sequence plus V-gene family, and excluded reads lacking a unique V-gene family. As a way to deal with suspected cross-contamination and a sequencing artifact, a later analysis dropped hundreds of nucleotide sequences that were highly shared and had low generation probability. In a later analysis, a clonal expansion index was calculated for each public chain from normalized within-repertoire ranks of inferred template counts. A later analysis computed generation probabilities with a VDJ recombination model fitted to out-of-frame rearrangements, and checked the results against IGoR. A later analysis scored TCR-TCR, TCR-HLA and TCR-CMV co-occurrence with hypergeometric tests, applying a repertoire-size bias correction to TCR pairs. To estimate false discovery rates, a later analysis permuted the HLA or CMV assignments 20 times. In a later analysis, co-occurring TCRs were grouped using DBSCAN, with TCRdist sequence similarity added in when clustering inside HLA-allele-positive subsets. Repertoires with fewer than 30,000 or more than 120,000 public chains were left out of co-occurrence clustering, as were five repertoires with anomalous nucleotide sharing. Imported from immuneACCESS, the table was reduced by TCRdb to in-frame sequences with V and J called. These copies leave out some clones; in studies compared against another copy, an unresolved V gene accounts for under half, and the cause of the remainder is not known. From that table come the V and J calls and clone size; the DNA was used to work out D and trimming. The table for this sample lists some 150,000 clones; under 10% of them were counted only once. Clones ranked in the top ten supply 6.5% to 8.5% of the sample.

The cohort consisted of 600 or so healthy bone marrow donors. Cohort members were all nominally healthy when sampled, although unrecorded immune exposures were likely present. The donor tested CMV seropositive, placing the donor among the approximately 310 seropositive members of the cohort. Every donor gave a peripheral blood sample, and the peripheral blood mononuclear cells from that sample were used for TCR beta sequencing. The Qiagen DNeasy Blood Extraction Kit was used to extract genomic DNA from the blood cell samples. The investigation overall reported the following: The earlier analysis of 587 of the donors excluded 15 to 20 rarely observed V segments, including chromosome 9 orphons, because counts were too low. A few of the identified cytomegalovirus-associated TCR beta chains were confirmed in vitro to be specific for cytomegalovirus antigens. An association between a missense DCLRE1C variant and V-gene and J-gene trimming of TCR beta chains was found in a later genetic analysis and replicated in an independent cohort. Sequencing depth was assumed to be roughly uniform across donors in the presence/absence analyses, though that assumption may not hold. Across donors, most TCR sequences were observed very rarely, whereas some public TCRs were present in many individuals. Some IMGT-functional V segments, including TRBV6-2 and TRBV6-3, could not be distinguished by the 87-base-pair reads and were therefore excluded. A further reported finding was that TCR beta sequences accurately predicted the HLA-A and HLA-B alleles for most subjects in the first cohort. Because some donors lacked HLA typing at each locus, the association tests relied only on the typed subset. In a later genetic analysis, fewer N-insertions in productive TCRs were reported among donors in an Asian-associated ancestry cluster than the roughly 640-donor mean. A cluster of highly shared sequence variants was judged likely to be a technical artifact of the sequencing pipeline. Correlated functional status among segregating V segments might be attributable to linkage disequilibrium, but an unknown experimental factor could not be ruled out. When HLA alleles, especially DR and DQ, strongly co-occurred, attributing TCR associations to individual alleles was difficult. CMV serostatus was the only immune exposure information available for the cohort. In this cohort, only TCR beta chains were sequenced, and detectable features were limited by the absence of alpha or paired-chain data. An earlier analysis of approximately 600 of the donors showed that most TCR beta V segments appeared in productive rearrangements either about 87% or about 30% of the time, which broadly matched IMGT annotations. A total of 164 TCR beta chains were listed by the study as associated with cytomegalovirus. In a later analysis, several top co-occurrence clusters were reported to appear linked to parvovirus B19, influenza, CMV and Epstein-Barr virus. In a later analysis, HLA-associated TCR beta chains were found to be more clonally expanded and to have lower generation probabilities than equally common non-associated chains. The authors suggested that the approach could potentially be extended to other disease states and immunological phenotypes. In a later analysis, most CMV-associated TCR beta chains were found to appear HLA-restricted, with HLA associations seemingly driven largely by CMV exposure. Specific HLA alleles were associated with over 15,000 TCR beta sequences at a false discovery rate of 0.05 in a later analysis. The classifier was reported to diagnose cytomegalovirus status with high specificity and sensitivity in both the original and validation cohorts. A later analysis found that TCR association rates varied across HLA loci, with DRB1 alleles showing the most associated TCRs and HLA-C alleles the fewest.

This clone was seen at least ten times. Its antigen remains unidentified. No base qualities exist here, and no much larger clone lies one base off it. The CDR3, from cysteine to phenylalanine, totals 21 residues. The entry retains the CDR3 DNA only, 63 bases that are in frame from base 1. Sequencing input: PBMCs. The sequence was obtained from a woman in her 40s in good health and CMV-seropositive. This chain joins TRBV21-1 to TRBJ2-5; the tabulated D call, TRBD1, remains unverified against the DNA. TRBV21-1 is described as a pseudogene. The CDR3 region has the sequence CASSREKGTGGTTAYQETQYF. The nucleotide sequence reads as follows: TGTGCCAGCAGCCGGGAAAAAGGGACAGGGGGGACCACAGCGTACCAAGAGACCCAGTACTTC.